What follows describes a single T cell receptor beta chain. Antigen specificity is unknown. The data are from a study of a mutant IDH1 vaccine in newly diagnosed glioma. The table came from immunoSEQ multiplex PCR; TCRdb's copy has only in-frame clones and leaves some out. The data contain some 130,000 clones, around 77% of them singletons. Time point given: week 11, during vaccination. A 20-mer mutant IDH1 peptide at 300 ug was injected subcutaneously with topical imiquimod. This CDR3 spans 13 amino acids. Germline lookup yields CDR1 MNHEY and CDR2 SVGAGI. V dropped 3 bases and J dropped 4 bases, with 9 bases sitting between them.

The clonotype originates from a man aged 35-49 years with glioma. Sequenced here: PBMCs, sampled from a glioma patient whose treatment included an IDH1 peptide vaccine. The chain recombines TRBV6-5 with TRBJ1-2; the D gene is possibly TRBD1 (6 bases). CDR3 amino acids: CASSYKGVYGYTF. The DNA of the CDR3 is TGTGCCAGCAGTTATAAGGGGGTCTATGGCTACACCTTC.